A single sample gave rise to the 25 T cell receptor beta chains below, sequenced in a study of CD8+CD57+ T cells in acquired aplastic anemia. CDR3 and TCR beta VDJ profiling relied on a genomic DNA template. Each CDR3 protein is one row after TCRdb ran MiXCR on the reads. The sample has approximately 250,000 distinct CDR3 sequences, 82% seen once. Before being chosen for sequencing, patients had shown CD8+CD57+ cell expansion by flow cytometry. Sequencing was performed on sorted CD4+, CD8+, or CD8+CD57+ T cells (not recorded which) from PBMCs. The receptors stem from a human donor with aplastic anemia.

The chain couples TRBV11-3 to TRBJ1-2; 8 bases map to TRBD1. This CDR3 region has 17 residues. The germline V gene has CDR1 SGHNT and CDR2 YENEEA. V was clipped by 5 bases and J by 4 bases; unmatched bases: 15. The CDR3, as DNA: TGTGCCAGCAGCCGAGGGGACAGGACGGGGCTCGGCTATGGCTACACCTTC. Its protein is CASSRGDRTGLGYGYTF.

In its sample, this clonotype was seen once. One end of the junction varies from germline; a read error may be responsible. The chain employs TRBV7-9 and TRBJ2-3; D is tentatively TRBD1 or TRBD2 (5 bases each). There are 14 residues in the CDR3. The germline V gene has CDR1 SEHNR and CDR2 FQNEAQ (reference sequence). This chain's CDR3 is CASSLAGDGATQDF. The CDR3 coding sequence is TGTGCCAGCAGCTTAGCGGGAGATGGGGCGACTCAGGATTTT.

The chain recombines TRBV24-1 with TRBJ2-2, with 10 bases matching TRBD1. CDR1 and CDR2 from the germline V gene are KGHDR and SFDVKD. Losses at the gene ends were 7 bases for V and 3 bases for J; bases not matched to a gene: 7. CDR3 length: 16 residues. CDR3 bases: TGTGCCACCAGAGAACCGGGGACAGGGGACACCGGGGAGCTGTTTTTT. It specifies CATREPGTGDTGELFF.

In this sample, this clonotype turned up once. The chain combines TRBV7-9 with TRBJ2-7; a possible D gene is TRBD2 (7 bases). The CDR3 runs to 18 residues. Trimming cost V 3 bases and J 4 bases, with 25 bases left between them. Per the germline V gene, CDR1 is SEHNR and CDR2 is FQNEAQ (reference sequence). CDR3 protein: CASSFDGGRPGELYEQYV. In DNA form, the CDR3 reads TGTGCCAGCAGCTTCGACGGGGGGCGCCCCGGGGAGCTGTACGAGCAGTACGTC.

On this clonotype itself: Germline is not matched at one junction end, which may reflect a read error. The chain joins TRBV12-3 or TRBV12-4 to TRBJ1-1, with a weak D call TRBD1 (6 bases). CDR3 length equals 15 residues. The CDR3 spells CASSFDDPRDTEAFF. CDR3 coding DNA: TGTGCCAGCAGCTTTGATGACCCCCGGGACACTGAAGCCTTCTTT.

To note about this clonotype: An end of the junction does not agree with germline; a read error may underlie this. CDR3 sequence reads: CASSLHPEGAALSF. CDR3 sequence (DNA): TGTGCCAGCAGCTTACATCCAGAGGGGGCAGCCCTTTCCTTC. The chain employs TRBV7-8 and TRBJ2-5; 7 bases line up with TRBD1. The CDR3 sequence is 14 residues long. Germline V gives CDR1 SGHVS, CDR2 FQNEAQ.

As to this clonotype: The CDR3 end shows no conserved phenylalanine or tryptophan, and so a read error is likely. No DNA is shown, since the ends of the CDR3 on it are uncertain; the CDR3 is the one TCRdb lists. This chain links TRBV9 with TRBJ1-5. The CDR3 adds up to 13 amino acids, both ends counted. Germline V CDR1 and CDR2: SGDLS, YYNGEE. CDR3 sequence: CASSVGSDTPYLV.

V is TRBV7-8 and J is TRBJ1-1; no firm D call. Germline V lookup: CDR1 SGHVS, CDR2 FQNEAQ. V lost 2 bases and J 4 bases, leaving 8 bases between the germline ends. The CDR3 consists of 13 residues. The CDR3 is CASSLIVGTEAFF. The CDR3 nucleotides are TGTGCCAGCAGCTTAATTGTGGGCACTGAAGCTTTCTTT.

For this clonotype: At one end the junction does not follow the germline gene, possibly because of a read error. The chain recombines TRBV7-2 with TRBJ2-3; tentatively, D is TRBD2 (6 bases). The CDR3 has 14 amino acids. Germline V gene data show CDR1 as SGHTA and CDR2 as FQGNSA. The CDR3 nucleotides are TGTGCCAGCAGCTTAGTAGGCACTAGCTCCTACGAGCAGTTT. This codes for CASSLVGTSSYEQF.

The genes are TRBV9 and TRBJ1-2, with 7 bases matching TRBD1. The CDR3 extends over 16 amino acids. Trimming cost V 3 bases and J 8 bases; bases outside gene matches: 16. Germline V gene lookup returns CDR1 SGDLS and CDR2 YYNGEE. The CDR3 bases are TGTGCCAGCAGCGCAGGGGGACAGAGCACAGATACGGGCTACACCTTC. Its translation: CASSAGGQSTDTGYTF.

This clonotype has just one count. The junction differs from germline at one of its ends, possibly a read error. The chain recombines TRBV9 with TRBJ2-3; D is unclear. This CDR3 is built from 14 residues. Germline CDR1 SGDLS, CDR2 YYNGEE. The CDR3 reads CASREEQYSGPGNF. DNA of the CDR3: TGTGCCAGCAGGGAAGAGCAGTACTCCGGTCCGGGCAATTTT. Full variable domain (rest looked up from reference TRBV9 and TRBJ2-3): DSGVTQTPKHLITATGQRVTLRCSPRSGDLSVYWYQQSLDQGLQFLIQYYNGEERAKGNILERFSAQQFPDLHSELNLSSLELGDSALYFCASREEQYSGPGNFGPGTRLTVL.

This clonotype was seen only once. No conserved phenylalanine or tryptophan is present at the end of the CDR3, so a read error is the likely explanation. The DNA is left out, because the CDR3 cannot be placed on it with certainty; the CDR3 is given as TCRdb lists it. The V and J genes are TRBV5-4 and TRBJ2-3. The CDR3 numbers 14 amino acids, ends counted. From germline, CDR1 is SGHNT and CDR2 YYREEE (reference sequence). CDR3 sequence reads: CASSFARAMSRSSG.

In DNA, the CDR3 is TGTGCCAGCAGTTTAAGGCTAGGGGGGGGAAAGACCTCGTACTTC. Translation gives CASSLRLGGGKTSYF. This chain uses TRBV7-2 with TRBJ2-5; perhaps TRBD2 as D (7 bases). CDR3 length: 15 amino acids. Between the trimmed V and J ends, which lost 6 bases and 13 bases, there was a span of 27 bases. CDR1 is SGHTA and CDR2 is FQGNSA in the germline V gene.

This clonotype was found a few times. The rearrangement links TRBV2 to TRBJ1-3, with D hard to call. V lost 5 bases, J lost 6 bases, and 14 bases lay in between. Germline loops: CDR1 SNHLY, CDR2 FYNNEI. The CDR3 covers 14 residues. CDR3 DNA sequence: TGTGCCAGCAGTCTGCAGACCTGGGAAAACACCATATATTTT. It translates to CASSLQTWENTIYF.

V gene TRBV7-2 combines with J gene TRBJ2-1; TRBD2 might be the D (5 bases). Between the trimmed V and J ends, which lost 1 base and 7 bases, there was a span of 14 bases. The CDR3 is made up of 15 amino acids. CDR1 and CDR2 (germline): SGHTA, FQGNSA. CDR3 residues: CASSLDGLVLNEQFF. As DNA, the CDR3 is TGTGCCAGCAGCTTAGATGGACTGGTCCTAAATGAGCAGTTCTTC. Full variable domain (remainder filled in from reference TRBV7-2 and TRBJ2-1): GAGVSQSPSNKVTEKGKDVELRCDPISGHTALYWYRQSLGQGLEFLIYFQGNSAPDKSGLPSDRFSAERTGGSVSTLTIQRTQQEDSAVYLCASSLDGLVLNEQFFGPGTRLTVL.

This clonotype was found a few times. CDR3 DNA: TGTGCCAGTAGTAAGGACAGGGGAGAGACCCAGTACTTC. Amino acid sequence: CASSKDRGETQYF. J is TRBJ2-5 and V is TRBV7-2; TRBD1 matches 9 bases. The CDR3 sequence is 13 residues long. The junction had 6 bases not matched to a gene; V was cut back by 9 bases and J by 4 bases. Germline-derived CDR1 and CDR2 are SGHTA and FQGNSA. The full variable domain, completed using reference TRBV7-2 and TRBJ2-5, is GAGVSQSPSNKVTEKGKDVELRCDPISGHTALYWYRQSLGQGLEFLIYFQGNSAPDKSGLPSDRFSAERTGGSVSTLTIQRTQQEDSAVYLCASSKDRGETQYFGPGTRLLVL.

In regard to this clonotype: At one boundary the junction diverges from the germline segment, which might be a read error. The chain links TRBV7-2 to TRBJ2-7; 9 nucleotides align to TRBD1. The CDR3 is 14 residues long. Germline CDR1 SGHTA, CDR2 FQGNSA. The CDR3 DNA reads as TGTGCCACCAGCAGACGAACAGGGGGCGACGAGCGCTACTTC. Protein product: CATSRRTGGDERYF.

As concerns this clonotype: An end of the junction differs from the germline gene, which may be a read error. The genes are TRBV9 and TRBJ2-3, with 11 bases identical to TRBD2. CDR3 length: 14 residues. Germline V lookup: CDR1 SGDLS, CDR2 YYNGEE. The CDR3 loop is CASSVGTSGIDEHF. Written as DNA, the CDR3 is TGTGCCAGCAGCGTGGGGACTAGCGGCATAGATGAGCATTTT.

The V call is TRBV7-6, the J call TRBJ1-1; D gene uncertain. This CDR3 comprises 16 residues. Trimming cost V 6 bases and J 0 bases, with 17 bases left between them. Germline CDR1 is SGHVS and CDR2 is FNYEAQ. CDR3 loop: CASSPGPMGMNTEAFF. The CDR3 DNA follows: TGTGCCAGCAGTCCGGGCCCAATGGGAATGAACACTGAAGCTTTCTTT.

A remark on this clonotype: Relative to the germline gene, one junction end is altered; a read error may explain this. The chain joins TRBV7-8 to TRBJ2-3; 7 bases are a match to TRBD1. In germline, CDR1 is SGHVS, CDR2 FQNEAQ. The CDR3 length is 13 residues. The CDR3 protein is CASSFHPTGTALF. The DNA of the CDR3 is TGTGCCAGCAGCTTTCATCCCACAGGGACAGCCCTTTTC. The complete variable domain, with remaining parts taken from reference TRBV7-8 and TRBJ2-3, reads GAGVSQSPRYKVAKRGQDVALRCDPISGHVSLFWYQQALGQGPEFLTYFQNEAQLDKSGLPSDRFFAERPEGSVSTLKIQRTQQEDSAVYLCASSFHPTGTALFGPGTRLTVL.

The CDR3 reads CASSGVGGAGTEAFF. The DNA for the CDR3 is TGTGCCAGCAGTGGGGTGGGGGGCGCGGGCACTGAAGCTTTCTTT. The chain joins TRBV7-9 to TRBJ1-1; D is possibly TRBD1 (6 bases). CDR3 length: 15 residues. CDR1 is SEHNR, CDR2 FQNEAQ, per germline (reference sequence). Trimming pared 6 bases from V and 4 bases from J, leaving 18 bases between.

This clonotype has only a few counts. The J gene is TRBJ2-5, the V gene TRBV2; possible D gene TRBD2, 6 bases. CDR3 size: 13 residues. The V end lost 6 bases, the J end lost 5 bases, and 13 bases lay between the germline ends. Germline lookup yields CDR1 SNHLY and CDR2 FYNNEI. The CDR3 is CASSGGVGETQYF. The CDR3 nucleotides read TGTGCCAGCAGCGGCGGGGTTGGGGAGACCCAGTACTTC.

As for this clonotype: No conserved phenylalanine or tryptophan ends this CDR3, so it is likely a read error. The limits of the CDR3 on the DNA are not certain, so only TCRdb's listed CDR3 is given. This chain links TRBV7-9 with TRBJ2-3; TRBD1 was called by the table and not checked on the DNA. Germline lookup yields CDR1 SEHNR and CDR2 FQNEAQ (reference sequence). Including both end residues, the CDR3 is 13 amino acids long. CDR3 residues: CASSLARMTSGDL.

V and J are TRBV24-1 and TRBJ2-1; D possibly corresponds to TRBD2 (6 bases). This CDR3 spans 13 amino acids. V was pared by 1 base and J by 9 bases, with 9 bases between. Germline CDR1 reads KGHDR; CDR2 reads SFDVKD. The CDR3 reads CATSDFKRVEQFF. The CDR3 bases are TGTGCCACCAGTGATTTTAAGCGGGTTGAGCAGTTCTTC.

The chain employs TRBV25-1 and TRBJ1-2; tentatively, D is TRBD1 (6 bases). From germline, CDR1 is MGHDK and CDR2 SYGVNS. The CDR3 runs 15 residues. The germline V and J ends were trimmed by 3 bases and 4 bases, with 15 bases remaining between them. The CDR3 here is CASSERDILGYGYTF. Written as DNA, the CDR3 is TGTGCCAGCAGTGAGCGGGACATCCTCGGCTATGGCTACACCTTC.